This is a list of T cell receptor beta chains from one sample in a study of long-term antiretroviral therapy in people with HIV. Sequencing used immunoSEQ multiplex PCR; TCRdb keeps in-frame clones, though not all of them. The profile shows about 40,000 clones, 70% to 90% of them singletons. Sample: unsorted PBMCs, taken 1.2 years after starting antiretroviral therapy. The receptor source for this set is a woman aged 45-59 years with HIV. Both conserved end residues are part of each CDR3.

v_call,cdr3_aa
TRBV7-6,CASSPFGRGGPNEQFF
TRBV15,CATSRVFGQTETQYF
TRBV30,CAWSVPYSYEQYF
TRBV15,CATSRGRGNRNQETQYF
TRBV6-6,CASSYSGSGKEQFF
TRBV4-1,CASSQGLRDAKGPIYF
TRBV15,CATRDRGNTIYF
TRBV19,CASSKGDAYNSPLHF
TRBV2,CASSELAGNSRYNEQFF
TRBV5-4,CASSIGTSGAFCEQYF
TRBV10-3,CAINPGRGPYSRDTQYF
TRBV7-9,CASSSRTGRNETQYF
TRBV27,CASSPNPRSYNSPLHF
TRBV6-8,CASSLGQGTGELFF
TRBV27,CASSPGGTEAFF
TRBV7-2,CASSSGTVPYGYTF
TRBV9,CASSVGGGVSYEQYF
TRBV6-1,CASTTSRISTDTQYF
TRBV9,CASSVYGGGPSSYNEQFF
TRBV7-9,CASSSYTEAFF
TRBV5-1,CASSWGYQETQYF
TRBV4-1,CASSQNTGLTNTEAFF
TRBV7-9,CASSLAGGLYEQYF
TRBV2,CASSGDGATQYF
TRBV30,CAWSVTYEQYF
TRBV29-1,CSVTLTGETQYF
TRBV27,CASSLSRGGNEQFF
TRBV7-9,CASSLATGSHEQYF
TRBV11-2,CASSLVSGNEKLFF
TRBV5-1,CASSYSGGSSYEQYF
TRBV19,CASSIGGGGTDTQYF
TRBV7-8,CASSLGQAPSTLFF
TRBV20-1,CSAREAYEQYF
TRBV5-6,CASSFGTAVYGYTF
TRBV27,CASSTSRQSENTEAFF
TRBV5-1,CASTSRPGNTIYF
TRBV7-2,CASTLGGYYTEAFF
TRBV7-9,CASSRRQGAKNSPLHF
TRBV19,CASSIMGREQYF
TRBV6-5,CASSVRQGYASGYTF
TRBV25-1,CASSESPTTDTQYF
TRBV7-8,CASYPTSGQASYEQYF
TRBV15,CATREDRGALETQYF